One TCR beta chain is described in this entry. Its specificity is unknown. Method: immunoSEQ multiplex PCR; TCRdb's copy keeps in-frame clones and lacks some. The repertoire consists of some 72,000 clones, with 82% occurring once and the leading ten covering approximately 5%. This specimen comes from a study of radiation and T cells in renal cell carcinoma. Points from the study as a whole: From baseline, blood top tumor clonotypes peaked at 2 weeks post-radiation.

Stated time point: blood 2 weeks post-SBRT. Treatment meaning: 15 Gy SBRT to primary tumor, nephrectomy 4 weeks later. This receptor was identified in a man in his sixties with renal cell carcinoma. Sequenced here: blood, sampled from a patient whose treatment included radiotherapy and nephrectomy.

CDR3 coding DNA: TGTGCCAGCAGTTTCGGGGCCCGCACAGATACGCAGTATTTT. Translation: CASSFGARTDTQYF. This chain links TRBV27 with TRBJ2-3, with D perhaps given as TRBD1 or TRBD2 (5 bases each). CDR3 length: 14 amino acids. Germline lookup yields CDR1 MNHEY and CDR2 SMNVEV (reference sequence). Deletions cut 3 bases from V and 1 base from J, with 8 bases between.